This T cell receptor (beta chain) was documented in a study of T cells in Graves' hyperthyroidism and ophthalmopathy. Across the whole study: Peripheral blood samples were taken at initial diagnosis, prior to any treatment. General study findings and limits: A model of 13 V-J pairs discriminated ophthalmopathy from stable hyperthyroidism. Ophthalmopathy was predicted by the model a median of about 6.7 months ahead of onset.

Note on this clonotype: The antigen is undetermined.

Regions amplified from RNA transcripts were the TCR beta CDR3 regions. The HTBI primer set was used in a first-round RT-PCR of the TCR CDR3. TCRdb re-called the multiplex PCR reads through MiXCR, storing one row per CDR3 protein. The sample records about 590,000 distinct CDR3 sequences, more than 15% being singletons. Germline loops: CDR1 GTSNPN, CDR2 SVGIG (reference sequence). V was trimmed by 4 bases and J by 6 bases, leaving 19 bases between them. This CDR3 is built from 15 residues. This sample holds PBMCs from less than 11 ml fresh peripheral blood. This TCR came from a woman aged 25 to 39 with Graves' hyperthyroidism. The chain uses TRBV30 and TRBJ1-5, with D possibly TRBD1 on 6 matching bases. Sequencing was carried out using blood. CDR3 in amino acids: CAWTAGRGAGQPQHF. The CDR3 DNA sequence: TGTGCCTGGACGGCGGGCCGGGGGGCCGGTCAGCCCCAGCATTTT.